The present entry profiles one T cell receptor (beta chain) with its context. The sample originates from a study of blood T cell repertoires in COVID-19. Background on the study: Spain, Italy and the United States supplied samples that represented acute and convalescent COVID-19. From T cells, B-cell-depleted T cells, or PBMCs came the material, which was cDNA or gDNA.

In the study's own analysis: Estimates of nucleated cell counts were drawn from the amplification of reference gene primers. Profiled with immunoSEQ multiplex PCR; TCRdb holds only in-frame clones, not every one. V and J calls and clone size come straight from that table; D and trimming were deduced from the DNA. The table lists some 150,000 clones, 84% of them singletons. Source material: peripheral blood. This receptor was identified in a human donor in a cohort sampled during active COVID-19.

CDR3 in amino acids: CASSSRDSYGYTF. CDR3 nucleotide sequence: TGTGCCAGCAGTTCCCGGGACAGCTATGGCTACACCTTC. The chain combines TRBV27 with TRBJ1-2; TRBD1 agrees at 7 bases. The CDR3 contains 13 residues. V lost 4 bases and J lost 4; bases outside the gene matches: 3. Germline assignment: CDR1 MNHEY and CDR2 SMNVEV (reference sequence).